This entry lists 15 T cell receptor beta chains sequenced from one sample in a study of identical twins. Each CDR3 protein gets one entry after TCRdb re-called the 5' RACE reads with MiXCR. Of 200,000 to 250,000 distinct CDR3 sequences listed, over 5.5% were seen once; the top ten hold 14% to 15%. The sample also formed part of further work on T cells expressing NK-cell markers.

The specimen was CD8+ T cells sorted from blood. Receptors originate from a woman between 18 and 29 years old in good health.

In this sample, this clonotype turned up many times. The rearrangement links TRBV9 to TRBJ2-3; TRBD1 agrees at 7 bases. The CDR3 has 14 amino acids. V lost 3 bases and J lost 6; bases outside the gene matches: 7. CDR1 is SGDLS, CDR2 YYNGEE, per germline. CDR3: CASSEGTDSDTQYF. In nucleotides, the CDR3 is TGTGCCAGCAGCGAGGGGACAGATTCGGATACGCAGTATTTT.

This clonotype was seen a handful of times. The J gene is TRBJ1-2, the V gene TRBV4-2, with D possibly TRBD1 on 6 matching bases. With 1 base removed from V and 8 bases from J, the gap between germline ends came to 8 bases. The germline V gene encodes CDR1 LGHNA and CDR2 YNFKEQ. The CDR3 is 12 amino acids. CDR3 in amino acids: CASSQVGGGYTF. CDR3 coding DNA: TGTGCCAGCAGCCAAGTGGGGGGCGGCTACACCTTC.

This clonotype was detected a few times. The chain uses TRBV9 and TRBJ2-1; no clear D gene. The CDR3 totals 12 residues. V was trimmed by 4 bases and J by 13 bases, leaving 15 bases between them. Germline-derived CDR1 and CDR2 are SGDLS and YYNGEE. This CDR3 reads CASSLAGGKQFF. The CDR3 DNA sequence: TGTGCCAGCAGCCTCGCAGGCGGTAAACAGTTCTTC. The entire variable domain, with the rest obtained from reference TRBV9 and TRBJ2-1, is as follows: DSGVTQTPKHLITATGQRVTLRCSPRSGDLSVYWYQQSLDQGLQFLIQYYNGEERAKGNILERFSAQQFPDLHSELNLSSLELGDSALYFCASSLAGGKQFFGPGTRLTVL.

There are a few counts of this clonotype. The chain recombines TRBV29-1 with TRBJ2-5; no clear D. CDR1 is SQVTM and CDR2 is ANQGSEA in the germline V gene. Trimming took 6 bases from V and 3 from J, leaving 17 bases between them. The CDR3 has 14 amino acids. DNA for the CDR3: TGCAGCGTCGCCCGGCCAGCCGTGGAAGAGACCCAGTACTTC. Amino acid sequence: CSVARPAVEETQYF. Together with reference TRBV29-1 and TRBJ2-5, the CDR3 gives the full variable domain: SAVISQKPSRDICQRGTSLTIQCQVDSQVTMMFWYRQQPGQSLTLIATANQGSEATYESGFVIDKFPISRPNLTFSTLTVSNMSPEDSSIYLCSVARPAVEETQYFGPGTRLLVL.

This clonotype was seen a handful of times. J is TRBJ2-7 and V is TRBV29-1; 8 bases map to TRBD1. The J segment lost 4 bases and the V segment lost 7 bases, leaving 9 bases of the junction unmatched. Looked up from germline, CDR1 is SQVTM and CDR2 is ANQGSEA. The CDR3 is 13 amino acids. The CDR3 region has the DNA TGCAGCGCCCTGACAGGGGACGGTTACGAGCAGTACTTC. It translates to CSALTGDGYEQYF.

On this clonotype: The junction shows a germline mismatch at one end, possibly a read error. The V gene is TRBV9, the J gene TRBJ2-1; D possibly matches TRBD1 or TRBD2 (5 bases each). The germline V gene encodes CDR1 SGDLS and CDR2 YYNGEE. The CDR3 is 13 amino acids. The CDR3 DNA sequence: TGTGCCAGCAGCACCGGGACCCCCAGGGAGCAGATCTTC. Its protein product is CASSTGTPREQIF.

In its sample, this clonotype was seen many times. CDR3 coding DNA: TGCGCCAGCGGGACAGGGTTCGATGTGGCTGAAGCTTTCTTT. Residues: CASGTGFDVAEAFF. The genes are TRBV10-2 and TRBJ1-1; TRBD1 agrees at 9 bases. CDR1 and CDR2 (germline): WSHSY, SAAADI. V lost 8 bases, J lost 6 bases, and 10 bases stayed unmatched. The CDR3 consists of 14 residues.

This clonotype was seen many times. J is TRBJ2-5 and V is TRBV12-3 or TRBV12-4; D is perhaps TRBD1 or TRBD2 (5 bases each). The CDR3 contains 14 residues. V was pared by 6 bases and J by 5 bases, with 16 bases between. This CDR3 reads CASSGQGSGETQYF. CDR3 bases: TGTGCCAGCAGCGGCCAGGGCTCGGGGGAGACCCAGTACTTC.

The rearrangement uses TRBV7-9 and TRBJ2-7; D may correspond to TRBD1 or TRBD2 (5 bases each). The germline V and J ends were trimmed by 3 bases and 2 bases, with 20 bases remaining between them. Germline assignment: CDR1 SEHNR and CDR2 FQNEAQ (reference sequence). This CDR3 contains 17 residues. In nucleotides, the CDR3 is TGTGCCAGCAGCTTTCCCTTCGGGACGCCGGGGACCTACGAGCAGTACTTC. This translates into CASSFPFGTPGTYEQYF.

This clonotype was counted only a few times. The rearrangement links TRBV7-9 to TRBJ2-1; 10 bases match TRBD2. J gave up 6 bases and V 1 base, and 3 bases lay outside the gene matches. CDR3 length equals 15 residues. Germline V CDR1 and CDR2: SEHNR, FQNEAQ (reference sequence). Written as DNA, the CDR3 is TGTGCCAGCAGCTTAGTGGGGACTAGCGCCAATGAGCAGTTCTTC. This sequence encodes CASSLVGTSANEQFF.

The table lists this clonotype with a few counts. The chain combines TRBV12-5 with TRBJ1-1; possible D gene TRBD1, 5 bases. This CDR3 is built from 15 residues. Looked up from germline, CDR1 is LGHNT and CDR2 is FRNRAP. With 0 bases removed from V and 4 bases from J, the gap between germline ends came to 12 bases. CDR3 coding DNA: TGTGCTAGTGGTTTGGTTGGGGGGGTGGCCACTGAAGCTTTCTTT. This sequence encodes CASGLVGGVATEAFF.

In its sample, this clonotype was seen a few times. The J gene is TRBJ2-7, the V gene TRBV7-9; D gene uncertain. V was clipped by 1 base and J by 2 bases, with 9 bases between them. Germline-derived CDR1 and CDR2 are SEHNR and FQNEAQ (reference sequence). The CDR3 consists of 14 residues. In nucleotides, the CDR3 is TGTGCCAGCAGCTTAGTTTGGGAACCCTACGAGCAGTACTTC. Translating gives CASSLVWEPYEQYF.

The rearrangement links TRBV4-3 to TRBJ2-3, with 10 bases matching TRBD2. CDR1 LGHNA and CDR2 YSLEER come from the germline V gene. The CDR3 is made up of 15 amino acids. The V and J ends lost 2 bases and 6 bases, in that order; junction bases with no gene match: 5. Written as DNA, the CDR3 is TGCGCCAGCAGCCAATCTAGCGGGAGCATGGATACGCAGTATTTT. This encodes CASSQSSGSMDTQYF.

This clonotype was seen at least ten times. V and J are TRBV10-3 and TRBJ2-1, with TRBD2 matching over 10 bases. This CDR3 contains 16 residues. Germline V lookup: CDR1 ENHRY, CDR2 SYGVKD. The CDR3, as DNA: TGTGCTACCACCCCCAGCGGGGGGGCCTCCTACAATGAGCAGTTCTTC. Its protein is CATTPSGGASYNEQFF.

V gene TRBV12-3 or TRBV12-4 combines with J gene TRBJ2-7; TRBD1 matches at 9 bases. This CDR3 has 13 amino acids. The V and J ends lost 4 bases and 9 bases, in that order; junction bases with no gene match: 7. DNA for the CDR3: TGTGCCAGCAGTTCGCGGGACAGGGTGTCGCAGTACTTC. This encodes CASSSRDRVSQYF.